This T cell receptor (beta chain) was captured in a study of cytomegalovirus exposure and HLA in healthy donors. Study background: One earlier analysis, a look at about 179 million T cells, found roughly 120 million unique TCR beta sequences.

Study-wide findings and caveats: The authors considered a cluster of highly shared sequence variants likely to be a sequencing artifact. Productive rates of about 87% or about 30% were seen for most TCR beta V segments in an earlier analysis.

The PCR made use of 60 Vbeta and 13 Jbeta primers. The method was immunoSEQ multiplex PCR; TCRdb's version includes in-frame clones alone and lacks a portion of them. Of about 140,000 clones in the sample, 65% to 70% were seen once. This clone has just a few counts. What it binds is unknown. Those who donated were healthy bone marrow donors. Sequencing was carried out using PBMCs. The source of this sequence is a human donor in good health.

CDR3 loop: CASSLGPGSSGANVLTF. CDR3 in DNA: TGCGCCAGCAGCTTGGGACCGGGGAGCTCTGGGGCCAACGTCCTGACTTTC. V and J are TRBV5-1 and TRBJ2-6, with D tentatively TRBD2 (5 bases). Per germline, CDR1 SGHRS and CDR2 YFSETQ. V shed 0 bases and J shed 0 bases, with 10 bases lying between them. The CDR3 extends over 17 amino acids.